This T cell receptor (beta chain) was captured in a study of blood T cell repertoires in COVID-19. Data came from immunoSEQ multiplex PCR; TCRdb stores just in-frame clones and leaves some out. The top ten clones hold roughly 17% of a sample with 100,000 to 150,000 clones, 81% of them seen once. The CDR3 loop spans 17 amino acids. V shed 0 bases and J shed 2 bases, with 16 bases lying between them. CDR1 is SGHAT, CDR2 FQNNGV, per germline. The TCR was taken from a man younger than 40 with COVID-19, enrolled during active disease. Sequenced material: peripheral blood. The gene calls are TRBV11-2 and TRBJ1-1, with D tentatively TRBD1 (6 bases). CDR3 sequence reads: CASSLDGGQTLNTEAFF. The DNA for the CDR3 is TGTGCCAGCAGCTTAGATGGCGGACAGACCCTAAACACTGAAGCTTTCTTT.